This T cell receptor beta chain originates from a study of cytomegalovirus exposure and HLA in healthy donors. Study outcomes and limitations: Certain indistinguishable V segments, among them TRBV6-2 and TRBV6-3, were excluded.

Note on this clone: What it binds is unknown.

Losses at the gene ends were 8 bases for V and 6 bases for J; bases not matched to a gene: 16. The CDR3 spans 18 residues. The germline V gene encodes CDR1 SGHNT and CDR2 YENEEA. Both 60 Vbeta primers and 13 Jbeta primers went into the PCR. Repertoires were generated with immunoSEQ multiplex PCR, while TCRdb's copy carries only in-frame clones and drops some. The sample has about 94,000 clones; about four fifths are singletons. The chain links TRBV11-3 to TRBJ2-1, with TRBD2 matching over 13 bases. Sequencing used PBMCs. The TCR was taken from a human donor in good health. CDR3 coding DNA: TGTGCCAGCCGACAGCGACTAGCGGGAGGCTATAGCTTCAATGAGCAGTTCTTC. Its protein product is CASRQRLAGGYSFNEQFF.